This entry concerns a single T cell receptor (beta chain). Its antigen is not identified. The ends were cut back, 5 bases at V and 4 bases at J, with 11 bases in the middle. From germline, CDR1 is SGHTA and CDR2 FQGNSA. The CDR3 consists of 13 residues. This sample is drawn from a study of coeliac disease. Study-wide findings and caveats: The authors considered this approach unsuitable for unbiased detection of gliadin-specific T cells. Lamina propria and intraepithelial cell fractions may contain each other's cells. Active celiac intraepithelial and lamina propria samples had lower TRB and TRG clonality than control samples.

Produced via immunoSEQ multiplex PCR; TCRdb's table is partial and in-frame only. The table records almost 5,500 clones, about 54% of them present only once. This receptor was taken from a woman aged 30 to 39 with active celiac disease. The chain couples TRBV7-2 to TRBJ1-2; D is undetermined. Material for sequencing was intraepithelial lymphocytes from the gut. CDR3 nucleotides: TGTGCCAGCAGCCCCTGGAGTAGCTATGGCTACACCTTC. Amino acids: CASSPWSSYGYTF. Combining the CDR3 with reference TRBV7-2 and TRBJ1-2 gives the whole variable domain GAGVSQSPSNKVTEKGKDVELRCDPISGHTALYWYRQSLGQGLEFLIYFQGNSAPDKSGLPSDRFSAERTGGSVSTLTIQRTQQEDSAVYLCASSPWSSYGYTFGSGTRLTVV.